The present TCR beta chain was sequenced within a study of blood T cells in healthy people across ages. Whole-study results and caveats: Donor CMV status, an unknown factor, possibly confounded changes in expanded clonotypes. Calculation of diversity from one million T cells yielded estimates considered to be underestimates.

Isolated PBMCs totaled at least 7 million in each sample. The CDR3 extends over 17 amino acids. Trimming took 1 base from V and 8 from J; bases not matched to a gene: 8. Germline CDR1 and CDR2: PRHDT and FYEKMQ (reference sequence). The use of a sample-barcoded 5' primer and a J-beta primer mix characterized a second PCR of roughly 6 to 11 cycles. Every cDNA was tagged by a template-switch adaptor with 12 random nucleotides. Via MiXCR, TCRdb re-called the 5' RACE reads, giving one row per CDR3 protein. The sample contains some 750,000 distinct CDR3 sequences, 22% of which appear only once. Notes on this clonotype: The antigen remains unidentified.

This TCR was recovered from a man between 65 and 85 years old in good health. This sequence joins TRBV13 and TRBJ2-1, with TRBD2 matching 13 bases. Sequencing used blood. In nucleotides, the CDR3 is TGTGCCAGCAGCTTAGTTGCGGGACTAGCGGGAATCGATGAGCAGTTCTTC. Encoded protein: CASSLVAGLAGIDEQFF.